The next 10 T cell receptor beta chains were all read from a single sample in a study of blood T cell repertoires in COVID-19 (dated by TCRdb to about 2020). The protocol used for the library was the immunoSEQ multiplex PCR assay. What TCRdb holds here is the immuneACCESS table cut down to in-frame rearrangements. Part of the clones is not present; checked against another copy, under half of the missing clones reflect an unresolved V gene, and the others are unexplained. The sample includes about 210,000 clones, with about 91% observed a single time. More than 0.95% of the sample is taken by the ten largest. Sequencing input: peripheral blood. These receptors were taken from a man in his thirties or forties with acute or convalescent COVID-19.

J is TRBJ2-1 and V is TRBV30; D is unresolved. CDR3 length: 11 amino acids. Germline CDR1 is GTSNPN and CDR2 is SVGIG (reference sequence). Trimming pared 0 bases from V and 9 bases from J, leaving 6 bases between. CDR3 sequence reads: CAWSVASEQFF. The DNA of the CDR3 is TGTGCCTGGAGTGTGGCCTCTGAGCAGTTCTTC.

CDR3 bases: TGTGCCAGCAGCCAACTCAATGAGCAGTTCTTC. This gives the protein CASSQLNEQFF. The V call is TRBV4-2, the J call TRBJ2-1; D is uncertain. Germline loops: CDR1 LGHNA, CDR2 YNFKEQ. This CDR3 is built from 11 residues. V lost 2 bases to trimming and J lost 6 bases, with 2 bases between them.

V is TRBV7-6 and J is TRBJ1-2, with 7 positions matching TRBD1. With V trimmed by 5 bases and J by 7 bases, 7 bases remained unmatched. The CDR3 consists of 13 residues. In germline, CDR1 is SGHVS, CDR2 FNYEAQ. The CDR3 DNA sequence: TGTGCCAGCAGCGCCACAGGGGCCAGTGGCTACACCTTC. This codes for CASSATGASGYTF.

The chain links TRBV19 to TRBJ2-3; D is unclear. V was cut by 5 bases and J by 4 bases, with 4 bases left in between. This CDR3 comprises 11 residues. Germline V gene lookup returns CDR1 LNHDA and CDR2 SQIVND (reference sequence). The CDR3 bases are TGTGCCAGTAGTTTCTCAGATACGCAGTATTTT. Translated: CASSFSDTQYF.

The CDR3, as DNA: TGTGCCAGCAGCAGGACTAGCGGGGGAGATATTCCCGGGGAGCTGTTTTTT. It translates to CASSRTSGGDIPGELFF. The rearrangement joins TRBV9 to TRBJ2-2, with 13 positions matching TRBD2. The CDR3 loop spans 17 amino acids. Germline V gene data show CDR1 as SGDLS and CDR2 as YYNGEE. Trimming cost V 4 bases and J 6 bases; bases outside gene matches: 9.

J is TRBJ2-3 and V is TRBV11-2; D uncertain. The CDR3 sequence is 12 residues long. Looked up from germline, CDR1 is SGHAT and CDR2 is FQNNGV. V lost 4 bases and J lost 4, with 6 bases in between. CDR3 amino acids: CASSSYADTQYF. The CDR3 DNA sequence: TGTGCCAGCAGCTCTTATGCAGATACGCAGTATTTT.

This clone is a singleton in its sample. The V and J genes are TRBV9 and TRBJ1-2; the D is unclear. Germline-derived CDR1 and CDR2 are SGDLS and YYNGEE. Trimming removed 0 bases from V and 2 bases from J, with 8 bases in between. There are 14 residues in the CDR3. CDR3 in amino acids: CASSVGHHNYGYTF. The DNA for the CDR3 is TGTGCCAGCAGCGTAGGACACCACAACTATGGCTACACCTTC.

J is TRBJ1-1 and V is TRBV28, with no clear D. Germline assignment: CDR1 MDHEN and CDR2 SYDVKM. Deletions cut 6 bases from V and 5 bases from J, with 10 bases between. CDR3 length equals 12 residues. DNA for the CDR3: TGTGCCAGCAGACACACCGGGACTGAAGCTTTCTTT. Translated, it gives CASRHTGTEAFF.

V and J are TRBV27 and TRBJ2-2; 10 bases map to TRBD1. Trimming cost V 4 bases and J 7 bases; bases outside gene matches: 6. This CDR3 has 15 amino acids. Germline loops: CDR1 MNHEY, CDR2 SMNVEV (reference sequence). CDR3 sequence reads: CASSSTGGLGGELFF. The CDR3 nucleotides are TGTGCCAGCAGTTCGACAGGGGGCCTTGGCGGGGAGCTGTTTTTT.

This chain uses TRBV27 with TRBJ2-7, with 10 bases that match TRBD1. J gave up 4 bases and V 3 bases, and 9 bases lay outside the gene matches. The CDR3 covers 16 residues. Germline assignment: CDR1 MNHEY and CDR2 SMNVEV (reference sequence). Here the CDR3 DNA reads TGTGCCAGCAGTTTTGTGGGGGACAGGGGAAATTACGAGCAGTACTTC. This gives the protein CASSFVGDRGNYEQYF.